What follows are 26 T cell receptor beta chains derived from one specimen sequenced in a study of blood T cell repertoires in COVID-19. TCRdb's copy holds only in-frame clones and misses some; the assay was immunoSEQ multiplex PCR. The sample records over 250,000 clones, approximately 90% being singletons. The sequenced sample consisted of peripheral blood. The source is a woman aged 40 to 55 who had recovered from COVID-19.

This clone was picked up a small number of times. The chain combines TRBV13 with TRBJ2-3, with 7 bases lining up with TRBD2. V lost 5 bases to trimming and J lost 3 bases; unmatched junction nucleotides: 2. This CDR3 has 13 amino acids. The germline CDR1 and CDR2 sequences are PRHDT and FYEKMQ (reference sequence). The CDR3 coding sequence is TGTGCCAGCAGCCCAGCGGGGACAGATACGCAGTATTTT. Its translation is CASSPAGTDTQYF.

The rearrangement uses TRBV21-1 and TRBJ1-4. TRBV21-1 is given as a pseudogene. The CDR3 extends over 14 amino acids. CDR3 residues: CASLGGKTNEKLFF. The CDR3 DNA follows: TGTGCCAGCCTCGGGGGGAAAACTAATGAAAAACTGTTTTTT.

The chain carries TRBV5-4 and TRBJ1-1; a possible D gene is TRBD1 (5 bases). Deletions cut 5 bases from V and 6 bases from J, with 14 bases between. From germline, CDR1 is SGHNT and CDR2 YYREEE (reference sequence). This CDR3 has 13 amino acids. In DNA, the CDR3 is TGTGCCAGCAGTGGGGGGGGTGCCCCTGAAGCTTTCTTT. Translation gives CASSGGGAPEAFF.

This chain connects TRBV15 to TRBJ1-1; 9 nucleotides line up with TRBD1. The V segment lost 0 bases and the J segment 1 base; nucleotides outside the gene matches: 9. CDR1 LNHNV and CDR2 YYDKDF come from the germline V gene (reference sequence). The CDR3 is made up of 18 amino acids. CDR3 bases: TGTGCCACCAGCAGAGACCGAGGGACAGGGCCGGGGAACACTGAAGCTTTCTTT. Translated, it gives CATSRDRGTGPGNTEAFF.

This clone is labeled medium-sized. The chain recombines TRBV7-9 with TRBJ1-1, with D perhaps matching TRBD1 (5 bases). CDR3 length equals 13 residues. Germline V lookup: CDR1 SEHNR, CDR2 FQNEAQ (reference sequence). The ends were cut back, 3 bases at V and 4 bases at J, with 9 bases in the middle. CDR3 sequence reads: CASSFVGGTEAFF. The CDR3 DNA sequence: TGTGCCAGCAGCTTCGTGGGGGGCACTGAAGCTTTCTTT.

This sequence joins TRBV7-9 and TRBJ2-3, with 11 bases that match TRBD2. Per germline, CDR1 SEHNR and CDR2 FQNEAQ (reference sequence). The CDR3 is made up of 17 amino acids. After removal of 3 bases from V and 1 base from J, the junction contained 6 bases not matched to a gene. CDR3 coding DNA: TGTGCCAGCAGCTTGCTAGCGGGAGGAGGTGGCACAGATACGCAGTATTTT. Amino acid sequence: CASSLLAGGGGTDTQYF.

CDR3 DNA sequence: TGTGCCATCAGTGAAGGCAGGGGCTACACCTTC. Residues: CAISEGRGYTF. The V gene is TRBV10-3, the J gene TRBJ1-2, with D uncertain. The germline CDR1 and CDR2 sequences are ENHRY and SYGVKD. The germline V and J ends were trimmed by 3 bases and 8 bases, with 7 bases remaining between them. The length of the CDR3 is 11 residues.

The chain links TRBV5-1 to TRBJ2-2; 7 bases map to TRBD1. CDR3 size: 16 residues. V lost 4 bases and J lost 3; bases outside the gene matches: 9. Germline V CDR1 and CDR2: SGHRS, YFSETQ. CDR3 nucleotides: TGCGCCAGCAGCCAGGTACAGGGGCGGCACACCGGGGAGCTGTTTTTT. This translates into CASSQVQGRHTGELFF.

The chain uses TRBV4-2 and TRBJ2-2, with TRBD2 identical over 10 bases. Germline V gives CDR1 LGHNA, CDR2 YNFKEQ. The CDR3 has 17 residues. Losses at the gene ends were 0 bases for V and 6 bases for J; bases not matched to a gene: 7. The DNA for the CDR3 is TGTGCCAGCAGCCAAGAGGCTAGCGGGAGTTGGGCCGGGGAGCTGTTTTTT. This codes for CASSQEASGSWAGELFF.

The CDR3 is CASSLVAGPTDTQYF. In nucleotides, the CDR3 is TGTGCCAGCAGCTTAGTTGCGGGACCCACAGATACGCAGTATTTT. The genes are TRBV7-8 and TRBJ2-3; D may be TRBD2 (6 bases). The CDR3 totals 15 residues. Trimming removed 1 base at V and 2 bases at J, with 10 bases between. Germline values: CDR1 SGHVS, CDR2 FQNEAQ.

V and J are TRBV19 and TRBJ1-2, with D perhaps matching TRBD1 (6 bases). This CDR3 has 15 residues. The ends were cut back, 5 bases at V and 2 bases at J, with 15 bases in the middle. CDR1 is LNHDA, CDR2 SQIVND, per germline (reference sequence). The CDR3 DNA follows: TGTGCCAGTAGTCAACAGGGCCTCCTCAACTATGGCTACACCTTC. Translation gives CASSQQGLLNYGYTF.

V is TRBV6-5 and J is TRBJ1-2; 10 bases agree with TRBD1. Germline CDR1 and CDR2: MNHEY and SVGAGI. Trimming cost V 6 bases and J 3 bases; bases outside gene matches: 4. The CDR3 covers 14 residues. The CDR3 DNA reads TGTGCCAGCAGGAGACAGGGGGCGGACTATGGCTACACCTTC. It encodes CASRRQGADYGYTF.

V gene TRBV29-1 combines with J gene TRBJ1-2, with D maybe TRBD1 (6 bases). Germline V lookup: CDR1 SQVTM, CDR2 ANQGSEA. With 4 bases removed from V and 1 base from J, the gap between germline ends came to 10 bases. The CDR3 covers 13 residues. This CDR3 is CSVGQADNYGYTF. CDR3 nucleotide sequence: TGCAGCGTTGGACAGGCCGATAACTATGGCTACACCTTC.

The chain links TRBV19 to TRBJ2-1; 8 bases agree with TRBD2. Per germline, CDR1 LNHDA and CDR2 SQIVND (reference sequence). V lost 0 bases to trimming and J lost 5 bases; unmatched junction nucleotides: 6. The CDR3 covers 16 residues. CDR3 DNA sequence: TGTGCCAGTAGTATAGATCGGGAAGCGGGAGACAATGAGCAGTTCTTC. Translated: CASSIDREAGDNEQFF.

The CDR3 coding sequence is TGTGCCAGCAGCATCTGGCGGGAGTTCCACAATGAGCAGTTCTTC. It is translated as CASSIWREFHNEQFF. The genes are TRBV21-1 and TRBJ2-1; the tabulated D call, TRBD2, remains unverified against the DNA. TRBV21-1 is a pseudogene locus. CDR3 length: 15 amino acids.

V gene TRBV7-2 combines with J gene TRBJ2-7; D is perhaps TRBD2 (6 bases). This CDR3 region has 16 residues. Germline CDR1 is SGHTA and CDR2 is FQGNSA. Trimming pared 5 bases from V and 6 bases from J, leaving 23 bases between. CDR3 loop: CASSPRPLATPAEQYF. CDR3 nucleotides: TGTGCCAGCAGCCCCCGCCCCCTAGCGACCCCCGCCGAGCAGTACTTC.

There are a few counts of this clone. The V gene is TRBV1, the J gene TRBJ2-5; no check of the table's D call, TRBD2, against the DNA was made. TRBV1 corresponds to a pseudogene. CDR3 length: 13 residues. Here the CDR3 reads CTGRAGGRETQYF. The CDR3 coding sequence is TGCACCGGAAGGGCGGGAGGAAGGGAGACCCAGTACTTC.

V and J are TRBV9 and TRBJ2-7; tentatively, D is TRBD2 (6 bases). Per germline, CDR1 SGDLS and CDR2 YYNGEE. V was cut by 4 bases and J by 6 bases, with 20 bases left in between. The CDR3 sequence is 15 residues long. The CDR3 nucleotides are TGTGCCAGCAGCTTAGGGGCGGGAAAGGGACTCGAGCAGTACTTC. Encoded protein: CASSLGAGKGLEQYF. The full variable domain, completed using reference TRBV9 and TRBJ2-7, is DSGVTQTPKHLITATGQRVTLRCSPRSGDLSVYWYQQSLDQGLQFLIQYYNGEERAKGNILERFSAQQFPDLHSELNLSSLELGDSALYFCASSLGAGKGLEQYFGPGTRLTVT.

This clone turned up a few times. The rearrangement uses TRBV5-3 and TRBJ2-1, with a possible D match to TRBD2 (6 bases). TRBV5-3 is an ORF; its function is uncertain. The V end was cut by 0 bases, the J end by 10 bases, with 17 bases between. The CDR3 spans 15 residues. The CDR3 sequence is CARSLGGGTFREQFF. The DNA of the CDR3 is TGTGCCAGAAGCTTGGGGGGCGGGACCTTCAGGGAGCAGTTCTTC.

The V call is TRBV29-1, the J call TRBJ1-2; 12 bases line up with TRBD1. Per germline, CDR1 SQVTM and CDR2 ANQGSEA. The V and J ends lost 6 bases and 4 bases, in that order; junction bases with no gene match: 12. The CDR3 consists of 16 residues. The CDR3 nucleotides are TGCAGCGTCGACCCGACCCGGGGACAGGGGGCCTATGGCTACACCTTC. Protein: CSVDPTRGQGAYGYTF.

CDR3 sequence: CASSISGGELFF. As DNA, the CDR3 is TGTGCCAGTAGTATTAGTGGCGGGGAGCTGTTTTTT. The gene calls are TRBV19 and TRBJ2-2; D uncertain. The germline gives CDR1 LNHDA, CDR2 SQIVND (reference sequence). Trimming pared 3 bases from V and 7 bases from J, leaving 6 bases between. This CDR3 spans 12 amino acids.

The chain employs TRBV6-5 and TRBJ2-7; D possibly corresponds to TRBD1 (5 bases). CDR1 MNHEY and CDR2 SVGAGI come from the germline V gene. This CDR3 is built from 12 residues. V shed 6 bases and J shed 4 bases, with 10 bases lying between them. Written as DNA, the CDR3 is TGTGCCAGCAGACCAGGGCCGTACGAGCAGTACTTC. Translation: CASRPGPYEQYF.

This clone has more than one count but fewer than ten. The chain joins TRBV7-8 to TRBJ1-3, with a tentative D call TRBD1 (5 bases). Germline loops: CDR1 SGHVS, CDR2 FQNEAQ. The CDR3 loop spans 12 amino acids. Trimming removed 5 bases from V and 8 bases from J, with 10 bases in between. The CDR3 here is CASSPPGDTIYF. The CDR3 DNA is TGTGCCAGCAGCCCCCCGGGGGACACCATATATTTT. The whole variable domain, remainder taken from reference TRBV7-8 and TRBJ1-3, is GAGVSQSPRYKVAKRGQDVALRCDPISGHVSLFWYQQALGQGPEFLTYFQNEAQLDKSGLPSDRFFAERPEGSVSTLKIQRTQQEDSAVYLCASSPPGDTIYFGEGSWLTVV.

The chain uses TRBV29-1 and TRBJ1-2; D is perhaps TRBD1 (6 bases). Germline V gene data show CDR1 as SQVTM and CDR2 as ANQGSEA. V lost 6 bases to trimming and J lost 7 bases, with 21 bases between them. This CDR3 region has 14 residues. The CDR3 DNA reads TGCAGCGTCACCGGGGAACAGGGAGTGGTTGGCTACACCTTC. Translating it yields CSVTGEQGVVGYTF.

The DNA for the CDR3 is TGCGCCAGCAGCCAACTGAACGGGGCCTACAATGAGCAGTTCTTC. It specifies CASSQLNGAYNEQFF. V usage is TRBV4-3 and J usage is TRBJ2-1; possibly TRBD2 for D (5 bases). CDR1 is LGHNA, CDR2 YSLEER, per germline. V lost 2 bases and J lost 2, with 10 bases in between. This CDR3 has 15 residues.

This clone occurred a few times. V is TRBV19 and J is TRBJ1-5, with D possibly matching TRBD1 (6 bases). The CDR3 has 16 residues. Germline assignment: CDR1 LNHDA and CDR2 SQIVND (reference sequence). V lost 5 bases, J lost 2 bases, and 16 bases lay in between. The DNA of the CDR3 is TGTGCCAGTAGTTTGAGGGGTGAGGGGGGCAATCAGCCCCAGCATTTT. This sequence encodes CASSLRGEGGNQPQHF.